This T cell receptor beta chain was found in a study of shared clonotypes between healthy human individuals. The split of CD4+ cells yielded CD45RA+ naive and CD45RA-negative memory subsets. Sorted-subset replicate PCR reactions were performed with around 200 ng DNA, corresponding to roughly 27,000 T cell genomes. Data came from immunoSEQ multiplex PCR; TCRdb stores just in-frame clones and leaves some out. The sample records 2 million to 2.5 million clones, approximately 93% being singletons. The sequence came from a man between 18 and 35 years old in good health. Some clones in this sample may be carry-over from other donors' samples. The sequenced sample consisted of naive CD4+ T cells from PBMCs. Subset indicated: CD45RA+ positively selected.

The CDR3 sequence: CASSLERQGQLFF. The DNA for the CDR3 is TGTGCCAGCAGCTTAGAGCGACAGGGTCAACTGTTTTTT. The chain is built from TRBV7-3 and TRBJ1-4; 7 bases agree with TRBD1. CDR1 and CDR2 from the germline V gene are SGHTA and FQGTGA. J gave up 12 bases and V 2 bases, and 6 bases lay outside the gene matches. The CDR3 covers 13 residues.